The entry that follows covers one TCR beta chain sequence. Germline V gene lookup returns CDR1 MDHEN and CDR2 SYDVKM. CDR3 size: 16 residues. Trimming at V came to 4 bases and at J to 1 base, leaving 7 bases not matched to a gene. TCRdb's copy holds only in-frame clones and misses some; the assay was immunoSEQ multiplex PCR. The sample lists 250,000 or so clones; 84% were seen once. These data come from a study of blood T cell repertoires in COVID-19. This TCR was sampled from a woman between 35 and 50 years old who had recovered from COVID-19. Sequenced: peripheral blood. J is TRBJ1-2 and V is TRBV28, with 9 positions matching TRBD1. The CDR3: CASSSRTGDGNYGYTF. CDR3 coding DNA: TGTGCCAGCAGTTCCCGGACAGGGGACGGTAACTATGGCTACACCTTC.